These 32 T cell receptor beta chains originate from one sample sequenced in a study of T cell repertoires in cytomegalovirus infection. The antigens for these receptors are not known. Via MiXCR, TCRdb re-called the reads, giving one row per CDR3 protein. The sample has some 800,000 distinct CDR3 sequences, 25% to 30% seen once. The specimen was cultured CD8+ T cells from PBMCs, collected from culture after CMV antigen stimulation. The receptors come from a human donor in good health (CMV status not recorded). Some clones in this sample may be carry-over from other donors' samples.

This sequence joins TRBV4-3 and TRBJ1-3; the D is unclear. The CDR3 loop spans 15 amino acids. V was pared by 1 base and J by 4 bases, with 11 bases between. Germline CDR1 reads LGHNA; CDR2 reads YSLEER. The CDR3 is CASSQAESSGNTIYF. CDR3 bases: TGCGCCAGCAGCCAAGCCGAGTCGTCCGGAAACACCATATATTTT.

This chain links TRBV6-2 or TRBV6-3 with TRBJ2-2; D is undetermined. Trimming took off 2 bases at V and 7 bases at J, with 14 bases between the two ends. Germline V gene data show CDR1 as MNHEY and CDR2 as SVGEGT. The CDR3 contains 15 residues. CDR3: CASSYPQRMLGELFF. In DNA, the CDR3 is TGTGCCAGCAGTTACCCACAGAGAATGCTCGGGGAGCTGTTTTTT.

There are a few counts of this clonotype. CDR3 sequence: CASSVGGVPSYEQYF. For the CDR3, the DNA is TGTGCCAGCAGCGTCGGGGGCGTCCCATCCTACGAGCAGTACTTC. The rearrangement uses TRBV12-3 or TRBV12-4 and TRBJ2-7; perhaps D is TRBD1 or TRBD2 (6 bases each). Between the trimmed V and J ends, which lost 6 bases and 1 base, there was a span of 16 bases. The length of the CDR3 is 15 residues.

The chain carries TRBV19 and TRBJ1-1, with D unresolved. This CDR3 contains 16 residues. Trimming removed 0 bases at V and 0 bases at J, with 11 bases between. In germline, CDR1 is LNHDA, CDR2 SQIVND (reference sequence). CDR3 protein: CASSIDRGILNTEAFF. For the CDR3, the DNA is TGTGCCAGTAGTATAGACCGCGGTATTCTGAACACTGAAGCTTTCTTT.

The V call is TRBV25-1, the J call TRBJ2-1; tentatively, D is TRBD1 or TRBD2 (5 bases each). From germline, CDR1 is MGHDK and CDR2 SYGVNS. The CDR3 consists of 14 residues. Between the trimmed V and J ends, which lost 6 bases and 2 bases, there was a span of 11 bases. The CDR3 is CASSPGSAYNEQFF. The CDR3 DNA follows: TGTGCCAGCAGCCCAGGGAGCGCCTACAATGAGCAGTTCTTC.

The V gene is TRBV7-9, the J gene TRBJ2-3; perhaps TRBD2 as D (7 bases). Trimming left V 5 bases short and J 0 bases short, with 15 bases between. CDR1 SEHNR and CDR2 FQNEAQ come from the germline V gene (reference sequence). The CDR3 contains 16 residues. CDR3 residues: CASSPKRGASTDTQYF. The DNA of the CDR3 is TGTGCCAGCAGCCCCAAACGGGGGGCTAGCACAGATACGCAGTATTTT.

V usage is TRBV15 and J usage is TRBJ2-1, with D uncertain. Trimming took off 1 base at V and 3 bases at J, with 4 bases between the two ends. The CDR3 totals 13 residues. Germline V lookup: CDR1 LNHNV, CDR2 YYDKDF (reference sequence). The CDR3 is CATSRGDYNEQFF. CDR3 DNA: TGTGCCACCAGCAGAGGAGACTACAATGAGCAGTTCTTC.

CDR3 DNA sequence: TGTGCCAGCAGTTGGGAACAGGGTTTCATCTATGGCTACACCTTC. Amino acid sequence: CASSWEQGFIYGYTF. This chain links TRBV28 with TRBJ1-2, with a tentative D call TRBD1 (6 bases). Germline CDR1 is MDHEN and CDR2 is SYDVKM. The ends were cut back, 4 bases at V and 4 bases at J, with 16 bases in the middle. The CDR3 has 15 amino acids.

As for this clonotype: A clone one base away is much larger, so this may be a read error. V is TRBV7-6 and J is TRBJ2-3; the D is unclear. The J call may be mistaken, given a closer DNA end match to TRBJ1-5. The CDR3 length is 15 residues. The V gene's germline CDR1 is SGHVS and CDR2 FNYEAQ. CDR3 DNA sequence: TGTGCCAGCAGCTTCGGCGGGAGTATCACAGATACGCAGCATTTT. Its translation: CASSFGGSITDTQHF.

V and J are TRBV2 and TRBJ2-3; 8 nucleotides align to TRBD1. Per germline, CDR1 SNHLY and CDR2 FYNNEI. V lost 6 bases to trimming and J lost 5 bases; unmatched junction nucleotides: 10. This CDR3 is built from 15 residues. The CDR3 nucleotides are TGTGCCAGCAGGGCCAGGGGGCGCAGTAAAGATACGCAGTATTTT. This gives the protein CASRARGRSKDTQYF.

This sequence joins TRBV15 and TRBJ2-3; TRBD1 agrees at 8 bases. Looked up from germline, CDR1 is LNHNV and CDR2 is YYDKDF (reference sequence). Trimming removed 3 bases from V and 2 bases from J; junction bases left unmatched: 7. CDR3 length: 16 residues. The chain's CDR3 is CATSSPQGEDTDTQYF. CDR3 sequence (DNA): TGTGCCACCAGCAGCCCACAGGGGGAAGACACAGATACGCAGTATTTT.

This clonotype has more than one count but fewer than ten. The chain combines TRBV19 with TRBJ2-3, with D perhaps matching TRBD1 or TRBD2 (5 bases each). Germline lookup yields CDR1 LNHDA and CDR2 SQIVND (reference sequence). Trimming took 6 bases from V and 1 from J, leaving 11 bases between them. CDR3 length: 14 amino acids. CDR3 in amino acids: CASSLGERTDTQYF. CDR3 DNA sequence: TGTGCCAGTAGCCTGGGGGAACGCACAGATACGCAGTATTTT.

Many counts were recorded for this clonotype. V is TRBV12-3 or TRBV12-4 and J is TRBJ2-3; D tentatively reads TRBD1 or TRBD2 (5 bases each). CDR3 length equals 16 residues. Trimming cost V 2 bases and J 2 bases, with 14 bases left between them. The CDR3 loop reads CASSLLPGRATDTQYF. Written as DNA, the CDR3 is TGTGCCAGCAGTTTACTTCCGGGGCGGGCCACAGATACGCAGTATTTT.

This clonotype appeared a few times. The V call is TRBV7-9, the J call TRBJ2-7, with D perhaps TRBD1 (5 bases). Germline-derived CDR1 and CDR2 are SEHNR and FQNEAQ (reference sequence). The CDR3 is made up of 11 amino acids. Trimming removed 7 bases at V and 4 bases at J, with 8 bases between. The CDR3 DNA reads TGTGCCAGCACCCAGGGTTACGAGCAGTACTTC. It translates to CASTQGYEQYF.

This clonotype was recorded only once. The V gene is TRBV10-3, the J gene TRBJ2-1, with D possibly matching TRBD2 (6 bases). Germline CDR1 and CDR2: ENHRY and SYGVKD. Trimming left V 3 bases short and J 9 bases short, with 24 bases between. The CDR3 is 17 residues long. CDR3 DNA sequence: TGTGCCATCAGTGATCCCAGACTAGTGGGGGGAGGTGGTGAGCAGTTCTTC. Amino acid sequence: CAISDPRLVGGGGEQFF.

The chain joins TRBV27 to TRBJ1-6; D is uncertain. CDR1 and CDR2 from the germline V gene are MNHEY and SMNVEV (reference sequence). V gave up 5 bases and J gave up 8 bases, with 13 bases separating them. The CDR3 runs 14 residues. CDR3: CASSPGLEDSPLHF. The CDR3 DNA follows: TGTGCCAGCAGTCCTGGGCTTGAGGATTCACCCCTCCACTTT.

In its sample, this clonotype was seen a few times. The chain employs TRBV6-5 and TRBJ1-1; no reliable D call. The CDR3 runs to 15 residues. V was trimmed by 1 base and J by 1 base, leaving 10 bases between them. CDR1 is MNHEY, CDR2 SVGAGI, per germline. The CDR3 DNA reads as TGTGCCAGCAGTTACTTTGCAGGAGGGAACACTGAAGCTTTCTTT. Translating it yields CASSYFAGGNTEAFF.

This clonotype appeared a few times. The V gene is TRBV29-1, the J gene TRBJ2-1; 7 bases align to TRBD1. This CDR3 comprises 14 residues. V lost 2 bases to trimming and J lost 2 bases; unmatched junction nucleotides: 3. CDR1 SQVTM and CDR2 ANQGSEA come from the germline V gene. This chain's CDR3 is CSVETGTAYNEQFF. The CDR3 nucleotides are TGCAGCGTTGAAACCGGGACAGCCTACAATGAGCAGTTCTTC.

This clonotype appeared a few times. This sequence joins TRBV6-6 and TRBJ2-3; D is perhaps TRBD1 or TRBD2 (6 bases each). Germline CDR1 is MNHNY and CDR2 is SVGAGI (reference sequence). CDR3 length equals 17 residues. Trimming took off 2 bases at V and 3 bases at J, with 18 bases between the two ends. In DNA form, the CDR3 reads TGTGCCAGCAGTTACCGGTCTTGGGGGGCCGTGACAGATACGCAGTATTTT. This encodes CASSYRSWGAVTDTQYF.

To note about this clonotype: A much larger clonotype is one base distant, so this may be a read error. This chain uses TRBV7-8 with TRBJ2-4; D remains unclear. CDR1 SGHVS and CDR2 FQNEAQ come from the germline V gene. The CDR3 sequence is 13 residues long. CDR3 nucleotide sequence: TGTGCCGCCGCGGCGGAAGACAAAAACATTCAGCACTTC. This encodes CAAAAEDKNIQHF.

V is TRBV6-5 and J is TRBJ1-2; TRBD1 might be the D (6 bases). V dropped 2 bases and J dropped 7 bases, with 11 bases sitting between them. The CDR3 spans 13 residues. Germline CDR1 and CDR2: MNHEY and SVGAGI. CDR3 DNA: TGTGCCAGCAGTTACCCGACAGGATTTGGCTACACCTTC. Protein sequence: CASSYPTGFGYTF.

This clonotype was seen a single time. This chain links TRBV7-4 with TRBJ2-7; D tentatively fits TRBD1 or TRBD2 (6 bases each). Germline lookup yields CDR1 SGHVT and CDR2 SQSDAQ. The CDR3 extends over 15 amino acids. Trimming removed 2 bases from V and 8 bases from J, with 19 bases in between. The CDR3 sequence is CASSLRGAGNDKQYF. As DNA, the CDR3 is TGTGCCAGCAGCTTAAGGGGGGCAGGGAACGACAAGCAGTACTTC.

The V gene is TRBV27, the J gene TRBJ1-2; weak D call: TRBD1 (5 bases). Germline V gene sequence: CDR1 MNHEY, CDR2 SMNVEV (reference sequence). The ends were cut back, 0 bases at V and 1 base at J, with 9 bases in the middle. The CDR3 loop spans 15 amino acids. CDR3 protein: CASSLSRGGNYGYTF. CDR3 sequence (DNA): TGTGCCAGCAGTTTATCAAGGGGAGGTAACTATGGCTACACCTTC.

CDR3 DNA sequence: TGTGCCAGCAGTTACGAAGGGAGGGTCTACGAGCAGTACTTC. Translated, it gives CASSYEGRVYEQYF. This chain links TRBV6-2 or TRBV6-3 with TRBJ2-7; TRBD2 matches at 7 bases. Germline lookup yields CDR1 MNHEY and CDR2 SVGEGT. V lost 2 bases to trimming and J lost 3 bases; unmatched junction nucleotides: 4. CDR3 length equals 14 residues.

This rearrangement joins TRBV25-1 to TRBJ2-7; D might be TRBD2 (5 bases). From germline, CDR1 is MGHDK and CDR2 SYGVNS. Trimming shortened V by 5 bases and J by 2 bases, and 25 bases separated the two germline ends. The CDR3 contains 18 residues. In DNA form, the CDR3 reads TGTGCCAGCAGTAAATCAGACTTTGCGAGAAGGACTGCCTACGAGCAGTACGTC. Encoded protein: CASSKSDFARRTAYEQYV.

The chain uses TRBV7-9 and TRBJ2-7; 7 bases agree with TRBD1. V lost 5 bases to trimming and J lost 5 bases; unmatched junction nucleotides: 6. The length of the CDR3 is 13 residues. CDR1 and CDR2 from the germline V gene are SEHNR and FQNEAQ (reference sequence). This chain's CDR3 is CASSLRGPHEQYV. The CDR3, as DNA: TGTGCCAGCAGCCTAAGGGGGCCCCACGAGCAGTACGTC.

Ten or more counts support this clonotype. This rearrangement joins TRBV7-6 to TRBJ2-3; D ambiguous. This CDR3 has 14 residues. V lost 5 bases to trimming and J lost 4 bases, with 13 bases between them. The germline gives CDR1 SGHVS, CDR2 FNYEAQ. The CDR3 here is CASSNVGGADTQYF. DNA for the CDR3: TGTGCCAGCAGCAATGTCGGCGGTGCAGATACGCAGTATTTT.

The chain is built from TRBV7-2 and TRBJ2-3; perhaps TRBD1 as D (6 bases). The CDR3 extends over 16 amino acids. CDR1 and CDR2 from the germline V gene are SGHTA and FQGNSA. V lost 7 bases, J lost 1 base, and 18 bases lay in between. The chain's CDR3 is CASTTDPAGGTDTQYF. The CDR3 coding sequence is TGTGCCAGCACCACAGATCCGGCAGGGGGCACAGATACGCAGTATTTT.

This clonotype has only a few counts. This sequence joins TRBV2 and TRBJ1-5; 9 bases agree with TRBD1. The CDR3 is 15 residues long. Germline loops: CDR1 SNHLY, CDR2 FYNNEI. V gave up 2 bases and J gave up 7 bases; unmatched junction bases: 6. For the CDR3, the DNA is TGTGCCAGCAGTGAACCGGGGACAGGGAGCCAGCCCCAGCATTTT. It translates to CASSEPGTGSQPQHF.

V is TRBV5-6 and J is TRBJ2-2, with a tentative D call TRBD2 (5 bases). Deletions cut 2 bases from V and 7 bases from J, with 30 bases between. Germline CDR1 SGHDT, CDR2 YYEEEE. This CDR3 comprises 20 residues. The CDR3 reads CASSFWRWFEWETADGELFF. DNA for the CDR3: TGTGCCAGCAGCTTCTGGAGGTGGTTCGAATGGGAGACGGCGGACGGGGAGCTGTTTTTT.

This clonotype was found many times. The chain recombines TRBV7-2 with TRBJ1-6; D is unclear. V lost 3 bases and J 13 bases, leaving 7 bases between the germline ends. CDR1 and CDR2 from the germline V gene are SGHTA and FQGNSA. The CDR3 totals 11 residues. CDR3 coding DNA: TGTGCCAGCAGCTTGGATCTGCCCCTCCACTTT. As protein: CASSLDLPLHF.

This clonotype was detected ten times or more. This chain uses TRBV6-5 with TRBJ1-1, with D maybe TRBD1 (6 bases). From germline, CDR1 is MNHEY and CDR2 SVGAGI. This CDR3 has 14 amino acids. Trimming took 5 bases from V and 0 from J, leaving 10 bases between them. The CDR3 nucleotides read TGTGCCAGCAGTCCCTGGGGGCTGAACACTGAAGCTTTCTTT. Amino acids: CASSPWGLNTEAFF.